What follows are 5 T cell receptor beta chains derived from one specimen sequenced in a study of blood T cell repertoires in COVID-19 (dated by TCRdb to about 2020). Library construction relied on the immunoSEQ multiplex PCR assay. What TCRdb holds here is the immuneACCESS table cut down to in-frame rearrangements. Part of the clones is not present; checked against another copy, under half of the missing clones reflect an unresolved V gene, and the others are unexplained. The sample table shows about 190,000 clones, and about 88% are seen once. Roughly 3.2% of the sample goes to the ten largest clones. Sequenced material: PBMCs or T cells enriched from blood (not recorded which). The source is a woman in her thirties who had recovered from COVID-19.

This chain uses TRBV18 with TRBJ2-5, with D possibly matching TRBD2 (6 bases). Germline V gene sequence: CDR1 KGHSH, CDR2 LQKENI. The V and J ends lost 2 bases and 5 bases respectively, with 9 bases between them. The CDR3 sequence is 13 residues long. The CDR3 sequence: CASSPRLAETQYF. The DNA of the CDR3 is TGTGCCAGCTCACCAAGGCTAGCGGAGACCCAGTACTTC. The whole variable domain, filled in from reference TRBV18 and TRBJ2-5, reads NAGVMQNPRHLVRRRGQEARLRCSPMKGHSHVYWYRQLPEEGLKFMVYLQKENIIDESGMPKERFSAEFPKEGPSILRIQQVVRGDSAAYFCASSPRLAETQYFGPGTRLLVL.

The chain couples TRBV19 to TRBJ1-5, with D unclear. This CDR3 spans 15 amino acids. Germline V CDR1 and CDR2: LNHDA, SQIVND (reference sequence). V lost 0 bases and J 7 bases, leaving 13 bases between the germline ends. CDR3 coding DNA: TGTGCCAGTAGTATAGATCTTACGAGCATACAGCCCCAGCATTTT. The encoded protein is CASSIDLTSIQPQHF.

The V and J genes are TRBV24-1 and TRBJ2-1; 9 bases map to TRBD1. Germline CDR1 is KGHDR and CDR2 is SFDVKD. V gave up 3 bases and J gave up 7 bases; unmatched junction bases: 3. CDR3 size: 14 residues. The CDR3 DNA reads TGTGCCACCAGTGATGCCGGGACAGGGAATGAGCAGTTCTTC. Its protein is CATSDAGTGNEQFF.

The V and J genes are TRBV7-9 and TRBJ1-1, with 9 bases aligning to TRBD1. CDR3 length: 16 residues. J gave up 8 bases and V 5 bases, and 15 bases lay outside the gene matches. Per the germline V gene, CDR1 is SEHNR and CDR2 is FQNEAQ (reference sequence). The CDR3 sequence: CASSLRTGALHREAFF. The CDR3 DNA reads TGTGCCAGCAGCCTTAGGACAGGGGCACTCCATCGAGAAGCTTTCTTT.

The genes are TRBV5-4 and TRBJ2-3; tentative D call: TRBD2 (6 bases). Looked up from germline, CDR1 is SGHNT and CDR2 is YYREEE (reference sequence). V lost 0 bases to trimming and J lost 1 base, with 12 bases between them. The CDR3 is made up of 16 amino acids. CDR3 amino acids: CASSLVGGVGTDTQYF. The CDR3 region has the DNA TGTGCCAGCAGCTTGGTGGGGGGAGTGGGCACAGATACGCAGTATTTT.